This T cell receptor beta chain was identified in a study of blood T cell repertoires in COVID-19. Study in general: Some COVID-19 samples were acute and others convalescent; all came from the United States, Italy and Spain. T cells, B-cell-depleted T cells, or PBMCs provided the cDNA or gDNA that served as material.

Per the original methods: Estimation of nucleated cell counts was performed using reference gene primer amplification. The protocol was immunoSEQ multiplex PCR, while the TCRdb copy is restricted to in-frame clones and leaves out a portion. The DNA gave D and trimming, while V, J and clone size come from that table. This sample has about 33,000 clones, with 75% to 90% found just once. The ends were cut back, 4 bases at V and 2 bases at J, with 12 bases in the middle. Germline CDR1 LGHDT, CDR2 YNNKEL (reference sequence). The length of the CDR3 is 15 residues. The chain couples TRBV3-1 (or the pseudogene TRBV3-2) to TRBJ1-3; D is possibly TRBD1 (5 bases). The TCR sequence derives from a woman of 80 years or more with active or convalescent COVID-19. Material for sequencing was peripheral blood. CDR3 coding DNA: TGTGCCAGCAGCCGCGGGGCAGGGACTGGAAACACCATATATTTT. Protein sequence: CASSRGAGTGNTIYF.